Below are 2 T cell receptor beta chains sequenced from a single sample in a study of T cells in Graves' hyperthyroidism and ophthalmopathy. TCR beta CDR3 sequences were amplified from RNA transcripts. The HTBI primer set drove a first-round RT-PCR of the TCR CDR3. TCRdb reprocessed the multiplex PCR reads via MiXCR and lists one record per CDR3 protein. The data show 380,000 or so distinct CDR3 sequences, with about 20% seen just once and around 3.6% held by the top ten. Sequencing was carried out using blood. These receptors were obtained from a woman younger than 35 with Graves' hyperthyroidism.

This chain's CDR3 is CAISDRQGNTEAFF. Here the CDR3 DNA reads TGTGCCATCAGTGACAGGCAGGGCAACACTGAAGCTTTCTTT. This rearrangement joins TRBV10-3 to TRBJ1-1; D may be TRBD1 (5 bases). This CDR3 region has 14 residues. Trimming removed 3 bases at V and 2 bases at J, with 10 bases between. The germline gives CDR1 ENHRY, CDR2 SYGVKD.

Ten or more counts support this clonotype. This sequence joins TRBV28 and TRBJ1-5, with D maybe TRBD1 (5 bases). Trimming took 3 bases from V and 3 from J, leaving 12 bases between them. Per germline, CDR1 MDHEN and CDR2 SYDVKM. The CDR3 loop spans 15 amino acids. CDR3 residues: CASSLGPALNQPQHF. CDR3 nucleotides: TGTGCCAGCAGTTTGGGGCCGGCACTCAATCAGCCCCAGCATTTT.